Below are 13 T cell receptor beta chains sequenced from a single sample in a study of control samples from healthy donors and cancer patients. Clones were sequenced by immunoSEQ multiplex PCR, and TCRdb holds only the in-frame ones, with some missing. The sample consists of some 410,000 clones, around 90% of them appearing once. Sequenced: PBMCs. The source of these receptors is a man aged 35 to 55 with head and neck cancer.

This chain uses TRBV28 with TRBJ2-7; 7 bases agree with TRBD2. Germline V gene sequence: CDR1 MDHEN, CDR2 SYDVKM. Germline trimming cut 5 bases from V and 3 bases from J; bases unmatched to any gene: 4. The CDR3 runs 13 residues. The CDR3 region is CASSRGGFYEQYF. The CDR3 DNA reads TGTGCCAGCAGTCGGGGAGGGTTCTACGAGCAGTACTTC.

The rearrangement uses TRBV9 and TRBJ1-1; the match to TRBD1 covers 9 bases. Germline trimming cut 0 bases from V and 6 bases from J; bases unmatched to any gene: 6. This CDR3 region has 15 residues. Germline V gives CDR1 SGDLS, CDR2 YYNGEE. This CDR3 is CASSVDGTGSAEAFF. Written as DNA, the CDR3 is TGTGCCAGCAGCGTAGACGGGACAGGGAGCGCTGAAGCTTTCTTT.

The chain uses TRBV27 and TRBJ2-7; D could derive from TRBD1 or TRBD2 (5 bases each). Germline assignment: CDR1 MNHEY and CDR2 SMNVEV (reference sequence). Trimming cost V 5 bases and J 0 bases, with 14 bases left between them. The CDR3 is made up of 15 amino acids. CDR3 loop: CASSPRGRHSYEQYF. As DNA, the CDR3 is TGTGCCAGCAGTCCCCGGGGACGGCACTCCTACGAGCAGTACTTC.

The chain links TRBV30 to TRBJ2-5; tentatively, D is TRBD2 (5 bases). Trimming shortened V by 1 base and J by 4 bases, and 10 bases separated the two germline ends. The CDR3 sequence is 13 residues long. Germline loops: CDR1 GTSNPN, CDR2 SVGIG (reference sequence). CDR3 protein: CAWSEGSAETQYF. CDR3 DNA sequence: TGTGCCTGGAGTGAGGGTAGCGCAGAGACCCAGTACTTC. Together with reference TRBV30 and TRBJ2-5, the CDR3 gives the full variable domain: SQTIHQWPATLVQPVGSPLSLECTVEGTSNPNLYWYRQAAGRGLQLLFYSVGIGQISSEVPQNLSASRPQDRQFILSSKKLLLSDSGFYLCAWSEGSAETQYFGPGTRLLVL.

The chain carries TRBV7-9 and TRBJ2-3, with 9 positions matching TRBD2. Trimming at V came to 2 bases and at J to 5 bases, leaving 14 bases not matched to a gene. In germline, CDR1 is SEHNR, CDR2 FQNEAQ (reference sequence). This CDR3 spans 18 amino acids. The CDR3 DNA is TGTGCCAGCAGCTTACCGCAGGGGATTGCGGGAGGGCAAGATACGCAGTATTTT. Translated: CASSLPQGIAGGQDTQYF.

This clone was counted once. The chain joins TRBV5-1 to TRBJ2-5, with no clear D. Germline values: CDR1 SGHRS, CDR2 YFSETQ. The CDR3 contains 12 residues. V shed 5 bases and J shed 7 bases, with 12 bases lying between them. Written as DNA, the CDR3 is TGCGCCAGCAGTTCTTTATCGGGGACCCAGTACTTC. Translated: CASSSLSGTQYF.

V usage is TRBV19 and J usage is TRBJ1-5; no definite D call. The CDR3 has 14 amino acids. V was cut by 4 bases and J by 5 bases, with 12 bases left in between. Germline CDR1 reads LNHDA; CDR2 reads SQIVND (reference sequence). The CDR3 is CASSTRQSYQPQHF. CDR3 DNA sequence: TGTGCCAGTAGTACGCGGCAAAGTTATCAGCCCCAGCATTTT.

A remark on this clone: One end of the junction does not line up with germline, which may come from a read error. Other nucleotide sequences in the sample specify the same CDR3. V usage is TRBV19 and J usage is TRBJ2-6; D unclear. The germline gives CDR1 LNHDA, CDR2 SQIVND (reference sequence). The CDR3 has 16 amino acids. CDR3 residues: CASIIEHDSGANVLTF. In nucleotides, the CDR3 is TGTGCCAGTATTATAGAGCACGACTCTGGGGCCAACGTCCTGACTTTC.

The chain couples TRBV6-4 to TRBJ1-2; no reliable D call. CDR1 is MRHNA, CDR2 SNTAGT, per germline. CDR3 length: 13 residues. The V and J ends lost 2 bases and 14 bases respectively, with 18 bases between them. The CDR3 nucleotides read TGTGCCAGCAGTGACCCCTACGGTCGGGTGAAGACCTTC. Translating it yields CASSDPYGRVKTF.

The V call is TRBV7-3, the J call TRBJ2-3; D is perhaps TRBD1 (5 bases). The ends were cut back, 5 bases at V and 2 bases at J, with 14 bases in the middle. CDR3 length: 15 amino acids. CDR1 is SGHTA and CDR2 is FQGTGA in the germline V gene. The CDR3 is CASSPIGVPTDTQYF. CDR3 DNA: TGTGCCAGCAGCCCAATAGGGGTTCCCACAGATACGCAGTATTTT.

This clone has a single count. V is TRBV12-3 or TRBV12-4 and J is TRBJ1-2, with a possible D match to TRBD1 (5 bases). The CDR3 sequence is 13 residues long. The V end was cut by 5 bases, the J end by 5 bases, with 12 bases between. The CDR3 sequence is CASSEDQGYGYTF. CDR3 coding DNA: TGTGCCAGCAGTGAGGACCAGGGTTATGGCTACACCTTC.

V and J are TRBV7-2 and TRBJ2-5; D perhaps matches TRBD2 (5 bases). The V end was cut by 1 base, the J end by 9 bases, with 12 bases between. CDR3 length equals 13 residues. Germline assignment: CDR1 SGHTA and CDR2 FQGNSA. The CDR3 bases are TGTGCCAGCAGCTTAGGTTCCGACTATGCCCAGTACTTC. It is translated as CASSLGSDYAQYF.

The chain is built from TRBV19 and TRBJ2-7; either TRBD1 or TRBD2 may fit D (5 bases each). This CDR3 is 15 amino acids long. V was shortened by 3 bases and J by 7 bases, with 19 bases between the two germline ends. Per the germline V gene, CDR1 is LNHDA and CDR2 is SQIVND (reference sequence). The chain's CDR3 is CASSMGVIIGGEQYF. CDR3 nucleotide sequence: TGTGCCAGTAGTATGGGGGTCATCATCGGCGGGGAGCAGTACTTC.